This T cell receptor (beta chain) was captured in a study of T cell responses to AZD1222 COVID-19 vaccine. Study observations and caveats: Clonal diversity was possibly underestimated; the donors were predominantly white British and more often female. All repertoire sampling was performed exclusively after the peak T cell response. Reports say nearly half of spike-specific TCRs go after unmutated variant regions.

Data came from immunoSEQ multiplex PCR; TCRdb stores just in-frame clones and leaves some out. The table has more than 95,000 clones, more than 70% seen once. Points on this clone: Its antigen is unknown.

The CDR3 runs 13 residues. V shed 5 bases and J shed 4 bases, with 8 bases lying between them. CDR1 and CDR2 (germline): SNHLY, FYNNEI. Recipients boosted at about 4 weeks or about 12 weeks are pooled. The source is an adult who received the AZD1222 COVID-19 vaccine. V gene TRBV2 combines with J gene TRBJ1-4, with D unresolved. The sample in question was peripheral blood, obtained 28 days after the second AZD1222 dose. CDR3 in amino acids: CASSPDLNEKLFF. The CDR3, as DNA: TGTGCCAGCAGTCCGGATCTTAATGAAAAACTGTTTTTT.